A selection of T cell receptor beta chains follows, all from one sample in a study of blood T cell repertoires in COVID-19. Here immunoSEQ multiplex PCR was the method, and the copy in TCRdb shows in-frame clones only, minus some. The sample contains more than 90,000 clones, around 85% of which appear only once. The specimen was peripheral blood. Receptors were obtained from a woman in her 70s with active or convalescent COVID-19. Each CDR3 is given with its conserved first and last residue. D genes are given only for firm matches. Size tells how often a clone was seen (once, few, many) or the class of an expanded clone, and some rows leave it out.

clone_size	v_call	j_call	d_call	cdr3_aa	cdr3_nt
-	TRBV21-1	TRBJ2-3	-	CASRAAGAIGTDTQYF	TGTGCCAGCAGGGCTGCTGGGGCGATTGGCACAGATACGCAGTATTTT
once	TRBV25-1	TRBJ2-2	-	CATGWENTGELFF	TGTGCCACAGGGTGGGAGAACACCGGGGAGCTGTTTTTT
-	TRBV4-2	TRBJ2-1	-	CASSPTGISYNEQFF	TGTGCCAGCAGCCCGACTGGAATCTCCTACAATGAGCAGTTCTTC
-	TRBV24-1	TRBJ2-5	-	CATSPDKQETQYF	TGTGCCACCAGTCCGGACAAACAAGAGACCCAGTACTTC
-	TRBV5-8	TRBJ2-3	-	CASSRRGYTDTQYF	TGTGCCAGCAGCCGGAGGGGTTACACAGATACGCAGTATTTT
-	TRBV6-6	TRBJ1-3	-	CASSVQGNGNTIYF	TGTGCCAGCAGCGTACAGGGTAACGGAAACACCATATATTTT
-	TRBV4-1	TRBJ1-4	-	CASSQEGGRGKLFF	TGCGCCAGCAGCCAAGAAGGGGGTCGCGGAAAACTGTTTTTT
-	TRBV7-2	TRBJ2-7	-	CASSLGLAPLYEQYF	TGTGCCAGCAGCTTAGGGCTAGCGCCCCTCTACGAGCAGTACTTC
-	TRBV5-5	TRBJ1-2	-	CASSQRQWDYGYTF	TGTGCCAGCAGCCAGCGTCAGTGGGACTATGGCTACACCTTC
-	TRBV28	TRBJ1-4	-	CASSSARVRGEKLFF	TGTGCCAGCAGTTCCGCGAGGGTCCGAGGAGAAAAACTGTTTTTT
-	TRBV2	TRBJ2-2	-	CASSVLRTEEELFF	TGTGCCAGCAGTGTCCTGCGGACAGAGGAAGAGCTGTTTTTT
-	TRBV11-3	TRBJ1-6	TRBD1	CASSRDRARSVWSYNSPLHF	TGTGCCAGCAGCCGGGACAGGGCGCGATCTGTGTGGTCCTATAATTCACCCCTCCACTTT
-	TRBV5-1	TRBJ1-1	-	CASSLQSTEAFF	TGCGCCAGCAGCTTACAGTCAACTGAAGCTTTCTTT
-	TRBV7-2	TRBJ2-5	TRBD2	CASSLNSGGLRETQYF	TGTGCCAGCAGCTTAAATTCGGGAGGGCTGAGGGAGACCCAGTACTTC
-	TRBV9	TRBJ2-1	TRBD2	CASSVEGIGLAGGSNEQFF	TGTGCCAGCAGCGTAGAAGGAATAGGGCTAGCGGGGGGCTCAAATGAGCAGTTCTTC
-	TRBV5-8	TRBJ1-2	-	CASSLNRDTSNYGYTF	TGTGCCAGCAGCCTAAACCGGGACACCTCTAACTATGGCTACACCTTC
-	TRBV19	TRBJ2-7	TRBD1	CASRDRSYEQYF	TGTGCCAGTAGGGACAGGTCCTACGAGCAGTACTTC
few	TRBV10-3	TRBJ1-2	-	CAISEALTVSYGYTF	TGTGCCATCAGTGAGGCTCTAACAGTGTCCTATGGCTACACCTTC
-	TRBV25-1	TRBJ1-4	TRBD1	CASSESPGGAEKLFF	TGTGCCAGCAGTGAATCGCCAGGGGGCGCGGAAAAACTGTTTTTT
-	TRBV7-2	TRBJ1-1	-	CASSGTGNEAFF	TGTGCCAGCAGCGGAACAGGGAATGAAGCTTTCTTT
few	TRBV19	TRBJ1-2	TRBD1	CASSKTGQGSNYGYTF	TGTGCCAGTAGTAAAACCGGACAGGGCTCTAACTATGGCTACACCTTC
-	TRBV5-3	TRBJ2-6	-	CARSLARGVGANVLTF	TGTGCCAGAAGCTTGGCCAGGGGGGTCGGGGCCAACGTCCTGACTTTC
-	TRBV5-1	TRBJ1-1	TRBD1	CASRGTAMNTEAFF	TGCGCCAGCAGAGGGACAGCCATGAACACTGAAGCTTTCTTT